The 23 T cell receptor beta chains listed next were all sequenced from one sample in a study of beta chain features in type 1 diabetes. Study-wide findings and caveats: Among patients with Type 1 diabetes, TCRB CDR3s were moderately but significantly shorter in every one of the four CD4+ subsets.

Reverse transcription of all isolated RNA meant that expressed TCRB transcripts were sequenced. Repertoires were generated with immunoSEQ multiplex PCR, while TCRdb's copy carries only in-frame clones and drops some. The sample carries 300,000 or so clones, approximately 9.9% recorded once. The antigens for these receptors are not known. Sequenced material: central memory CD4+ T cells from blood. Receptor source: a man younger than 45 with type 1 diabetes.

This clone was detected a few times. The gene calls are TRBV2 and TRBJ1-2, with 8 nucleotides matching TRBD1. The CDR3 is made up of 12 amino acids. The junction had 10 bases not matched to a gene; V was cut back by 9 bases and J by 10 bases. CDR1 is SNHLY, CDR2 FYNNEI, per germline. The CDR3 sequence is CARAQGAEAYTF. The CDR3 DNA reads TGTGCCAGAGCCCAGGGGGCAGAAGCCTACACCTTC.

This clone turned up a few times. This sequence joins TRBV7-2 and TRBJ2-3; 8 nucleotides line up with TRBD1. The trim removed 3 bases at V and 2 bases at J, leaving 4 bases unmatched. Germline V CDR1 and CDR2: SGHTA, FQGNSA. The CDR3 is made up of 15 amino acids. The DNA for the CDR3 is TGTGCCAGCAGCTTTAGACAGGGGAACACAGATACGCAGTATTTT. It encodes CASSFRQGNTDTQYF.

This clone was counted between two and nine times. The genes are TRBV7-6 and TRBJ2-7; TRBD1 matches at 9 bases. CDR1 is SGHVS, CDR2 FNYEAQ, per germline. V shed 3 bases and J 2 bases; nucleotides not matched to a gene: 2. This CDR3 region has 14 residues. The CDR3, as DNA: TGTGCCAGCAGCTTGGGACAGGGTACCTACGAGCAGTACTTC. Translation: CASSLGQGTYEQYF.

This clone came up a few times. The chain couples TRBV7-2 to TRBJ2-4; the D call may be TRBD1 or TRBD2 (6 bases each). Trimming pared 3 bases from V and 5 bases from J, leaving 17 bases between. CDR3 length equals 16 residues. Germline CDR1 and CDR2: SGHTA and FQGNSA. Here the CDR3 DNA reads TGTGCCAGCAGCTTCGGGGGCAGGGGAGCACAAAACATTCAGTACTTC. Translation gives CASSFGGRGAQNIQYF.

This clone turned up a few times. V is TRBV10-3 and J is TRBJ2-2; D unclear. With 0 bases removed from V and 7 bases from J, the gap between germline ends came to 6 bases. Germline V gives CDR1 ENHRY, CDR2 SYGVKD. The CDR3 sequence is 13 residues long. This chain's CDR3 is CAISESGIGELFF. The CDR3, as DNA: TGTGCCATCAGTGAGTCAGGGATCGGGGAGCTGTTTTTT.

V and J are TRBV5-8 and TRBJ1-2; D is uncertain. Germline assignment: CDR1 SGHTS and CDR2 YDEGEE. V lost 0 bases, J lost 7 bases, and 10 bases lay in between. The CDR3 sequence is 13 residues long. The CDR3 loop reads CASSLGGRLGYTF. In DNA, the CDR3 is TGTGCCAGCAGCTTGGGGGGAAGACTTGGCTACACCTTC.

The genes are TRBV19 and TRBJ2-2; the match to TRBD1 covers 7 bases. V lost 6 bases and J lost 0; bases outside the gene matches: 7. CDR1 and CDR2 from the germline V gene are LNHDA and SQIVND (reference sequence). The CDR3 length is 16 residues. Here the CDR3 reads CASSKGTDANTGELFF. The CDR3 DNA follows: TGTGCCAGTAGCAAAGGGACAGACGCGAACACCGGGGAGCTGTTTTTT. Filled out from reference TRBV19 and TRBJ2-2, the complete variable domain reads DGGITQSPKYLFRKEGQNVTLSCEQNLNHDAMYWYRQDPGQGLRLIYYSQIVNDFQKGDIAEGYSVSREKKESFPLTVTSAQKNPTAFYLCASSKGTDANTGELFFGEGSRLTVL.

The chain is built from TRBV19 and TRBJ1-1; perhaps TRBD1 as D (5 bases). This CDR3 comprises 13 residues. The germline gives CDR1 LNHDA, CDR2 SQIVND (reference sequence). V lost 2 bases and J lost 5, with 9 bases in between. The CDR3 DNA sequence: TGTGCCAGTAGTATATCAGGGAGGACTGAAGCTTTCTTT. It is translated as CASSISGRTEAFF.

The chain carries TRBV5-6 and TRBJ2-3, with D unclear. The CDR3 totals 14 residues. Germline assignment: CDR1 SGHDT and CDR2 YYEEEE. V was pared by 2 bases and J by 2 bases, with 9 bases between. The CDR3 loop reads CASSLSKFTDTQYF. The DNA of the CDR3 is TGTGCCAGCAGCTTAAGTAAGTTCACAGATACGCAGTATTTT. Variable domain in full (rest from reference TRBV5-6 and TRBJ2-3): DAGVTQSPTHLIKTRGQQVTLRCSPKSGHDTVSWYQQALGQGPQFIFQYYEEEERQRGNFPDRFSGHQFPNYSSELNVNALLLGDSALYLCASSLSKFTDTQYFGPGTRLTVL.

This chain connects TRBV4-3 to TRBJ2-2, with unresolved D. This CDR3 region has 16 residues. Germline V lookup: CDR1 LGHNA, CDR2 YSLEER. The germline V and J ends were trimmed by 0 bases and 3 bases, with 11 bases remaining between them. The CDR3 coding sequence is TGCGCCAGCAGCCAAGAGCTGGGTCGAGACACCGGGGAGCTGTTTTTT. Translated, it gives CASSQELGRDTGELFF.

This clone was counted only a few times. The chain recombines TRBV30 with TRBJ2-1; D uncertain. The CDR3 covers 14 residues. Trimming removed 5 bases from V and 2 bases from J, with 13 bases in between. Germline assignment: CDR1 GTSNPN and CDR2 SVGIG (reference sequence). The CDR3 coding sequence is TGTGCCTGGCAACGGCAGGCCACCTACAATGAGCAGTTCTTC. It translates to CAWQRQATYNEQFF.

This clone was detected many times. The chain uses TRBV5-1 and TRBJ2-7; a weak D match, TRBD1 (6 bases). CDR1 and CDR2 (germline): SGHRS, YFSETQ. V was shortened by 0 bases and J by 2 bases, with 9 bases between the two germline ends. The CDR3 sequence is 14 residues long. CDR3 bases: TGCGCCAGCAGCTTGGAACAGGGAGCCTACGAGCAGTACTTC. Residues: CASSLEQGAYEQYF.

CDR3 DNA: TGTGCCAGCAGCTCGATGACAGGGAGGAGTTCAGATACGCAGTATTTT. It encodes CASSSMTGRSSDTQYF. This rearrangement joins TRBV5-6 to TRBJ2-3, with D possibly TRBD1 on 7 matching bases. The germline V and J ends were trimmed by 3 bases and 4 bases, with 18 bases remaining between them. Looked up from germline, CDR1 is SGHDT and CDR2 is YYEEEE. The length of the CDR3 is 16 residues.

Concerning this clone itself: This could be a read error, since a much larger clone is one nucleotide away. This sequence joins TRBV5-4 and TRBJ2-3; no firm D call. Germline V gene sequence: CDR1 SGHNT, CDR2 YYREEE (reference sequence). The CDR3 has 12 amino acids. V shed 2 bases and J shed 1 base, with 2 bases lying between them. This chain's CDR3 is CASSFGTDTQYF. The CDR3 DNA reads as TGTGCCAGCAGCTTTGGCACAGATACGCAGTATTTT.

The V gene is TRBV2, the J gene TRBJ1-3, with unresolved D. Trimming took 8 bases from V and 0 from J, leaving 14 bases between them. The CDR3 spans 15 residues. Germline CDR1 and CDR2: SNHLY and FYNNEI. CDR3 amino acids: CASGFTMVSGNTIYF. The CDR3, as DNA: TGTGCCAGCGGTTTTACCATGGTCTCTGGAAACACCATATATTTT.

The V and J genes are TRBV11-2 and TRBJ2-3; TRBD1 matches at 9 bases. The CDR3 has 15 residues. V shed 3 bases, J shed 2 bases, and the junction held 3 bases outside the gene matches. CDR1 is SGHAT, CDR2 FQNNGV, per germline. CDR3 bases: TGTGCCAGCAGCTTTACAGGGGGCGACACAGATACGCAGTATTTT. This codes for CASSFTGGDTDTQYF.

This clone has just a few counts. In DNA form, the CDR3 reads TGTGCCAGCAGACCGAAGATAGATACGCAGTATTTT. Its protein is CASRPKIDTQYF. The chain has TRBV27 and TRBJ2-3, with D unresolved. The germline V gene encodes CDR1 MNHEY and CDR2 SMNVEV (reference sequence). V was shortened by 6 bases and J by 5 bases, with 9 bases between the two germline ends. The CDR3 runs to 12 residues.

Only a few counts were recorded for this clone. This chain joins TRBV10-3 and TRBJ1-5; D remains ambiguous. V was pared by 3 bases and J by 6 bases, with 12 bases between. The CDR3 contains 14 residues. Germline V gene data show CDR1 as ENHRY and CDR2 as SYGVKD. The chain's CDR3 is CAISDRESSQPQHF. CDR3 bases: TGTGCCATCAGTGATAGGGAATCGAGTCAGCCCCAGCATTTT.

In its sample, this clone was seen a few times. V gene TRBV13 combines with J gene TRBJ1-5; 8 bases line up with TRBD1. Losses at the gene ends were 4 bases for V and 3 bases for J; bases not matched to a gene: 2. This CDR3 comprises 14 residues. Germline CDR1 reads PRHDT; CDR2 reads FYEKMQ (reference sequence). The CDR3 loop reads CASSSDRDNQPQHF. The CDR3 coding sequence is TGTGCCAGCAGCTCGGACAGGGACAATCAGCCCCAGCATTTT.

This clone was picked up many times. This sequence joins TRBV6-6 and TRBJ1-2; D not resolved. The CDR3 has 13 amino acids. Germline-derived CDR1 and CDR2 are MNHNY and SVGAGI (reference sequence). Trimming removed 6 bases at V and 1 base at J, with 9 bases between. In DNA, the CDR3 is TGTGCCAGCAGAAGAGATGTTAACTATGGCTACACCTTC. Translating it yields CASRRDVNYGYTF.

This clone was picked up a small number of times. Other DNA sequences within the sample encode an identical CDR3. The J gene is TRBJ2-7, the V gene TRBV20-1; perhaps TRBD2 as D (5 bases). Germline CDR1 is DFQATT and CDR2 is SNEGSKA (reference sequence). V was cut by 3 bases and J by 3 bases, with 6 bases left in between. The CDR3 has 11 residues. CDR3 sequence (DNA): TGCAGTGCTAGTCGGGACTACGAGCAGTACTTC. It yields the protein CSASRDYEQYF.

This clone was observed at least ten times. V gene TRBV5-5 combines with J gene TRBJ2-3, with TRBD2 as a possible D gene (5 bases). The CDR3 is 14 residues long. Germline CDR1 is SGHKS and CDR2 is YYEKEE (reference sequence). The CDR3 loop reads CASDQGKYTDTQYF. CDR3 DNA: TGTGCTAGCGATCAAGGCAAATACACAGATACGCAGTATTTT. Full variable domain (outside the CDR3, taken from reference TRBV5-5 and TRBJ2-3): DAGVTQSPTHLIKTRGQQVTLRCSPISGHKSVSWYQQVLGQGPQFIFQYYEKEERGRGNFPDRFSARQFPNYSSELNVNALLLGDSALYLCASDQGKYTDTQYFGPGTRLTVL.

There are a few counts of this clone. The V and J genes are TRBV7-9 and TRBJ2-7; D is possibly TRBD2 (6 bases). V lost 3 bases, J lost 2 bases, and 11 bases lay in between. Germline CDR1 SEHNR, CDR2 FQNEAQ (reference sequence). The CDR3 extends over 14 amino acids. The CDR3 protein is CASSLGLTTYEQYF. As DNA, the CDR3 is TGTGCCAGCAGCTTGGGACTTACTACCTACGAGCAGTACTTC.